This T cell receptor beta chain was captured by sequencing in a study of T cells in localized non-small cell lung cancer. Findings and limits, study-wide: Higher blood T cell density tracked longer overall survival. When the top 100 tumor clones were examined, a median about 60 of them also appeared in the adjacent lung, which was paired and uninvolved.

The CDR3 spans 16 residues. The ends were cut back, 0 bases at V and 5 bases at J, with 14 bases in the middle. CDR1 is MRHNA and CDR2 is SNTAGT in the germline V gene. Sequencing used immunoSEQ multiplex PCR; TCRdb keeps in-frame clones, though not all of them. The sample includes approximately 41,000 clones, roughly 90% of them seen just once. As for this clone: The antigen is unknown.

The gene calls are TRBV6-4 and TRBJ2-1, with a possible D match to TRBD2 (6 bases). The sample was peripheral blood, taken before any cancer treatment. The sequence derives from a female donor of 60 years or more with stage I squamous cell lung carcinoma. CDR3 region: CASSDSTRRGNNEQFF. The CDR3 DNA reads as TGTGCCAGCAGTGACTCGACTCGGCGGGGTAACAATGAGCAGTTCTTC.